This T cell receptor (beta chain) was captured by sequencing in a study of T cells after yellow fever vaccination. Looked up from germline, CDR1 is SGHDT and CDR2 is YYEEEE. The CDR3 has 14 residues. V was clipped by 0 bases and J by 4 bases, with 10 bases between them. Making TCR cDNA involved 5'RACE template switching, which added UMIs and a universal primer site. MiXCR was run by TCRdb on the 5' RACE reads, yielding one entry per CDR3 protein. The sample has fewer than 450,000 distinct CDR3 sequences, around 10% seen once. This clonotype was counted ten times or more. Its matching antigen is unknown. Whole-study results and caveats: A large majority of primary-vaccination clones showed up again after the booster (96% CD4, 88% CD8). FACS-sorted repertoires could contain abundant clonotypes contaminating from the bulk population. Researchers report a weaker secondary response that nonetheless peaked faster, day 5 versus 15.

The TCR was taken from a man younger than 35 who received the YFV17D yellow fever vaccine. The rearrangement uses TRBV5-6 and TRBJ1-1; D not resolved. The starting material was PBMCs, obtained on the day of the first yellow fever vaccination. The CDR3 sequence: CASSLVPTGTEAFF. The DNA for the CDR3 is TGTGCCAGCAGCTTGGTTCCCACGGGCACTGAAGCTTTCTTT.